The TCR beta chain under discussion was sequenced for a study of ipilimumab plus nivolumab after autologous stem cell transplantation (dated by TCRdb to about 2021). Some background on the complete study: The median number of doses received by trial patients was 5 for ipilimumab and fewer than ten for nivolumab. Primary refractory and relapsed disease were included in the DLBCL cohort, with 18-month progression-free survival of roughly 89% and 26%, respectively. Patients in the trial were undergoing autologous transplant and had high-risk diffuse large B cell lymphoma, mature T cell lymphoma, or multiple myeloma. The intent-to-treat population of the trial was made up of thirty-five patients.

On this clone itself: The specificity of this receptor is unknown. No base quality information exists; no much larger clone differs at one position.

V lost 8 bases and J lost 5 bases; the stretch between them is 16 bases long. Including the terminal cysteine and phenylalanine, the CDR3 comprises 15 residues. The sequence is cut down to CDR3 DNA, 45 bases in frame from base 1. According to the germline V gene, CDR1 reads MNHNS and CDR2 reads SASEGT. Ipilimumab was given at 1 mg/kg intravenously on day 1 of selected weeks, and checkpoint therapy started 14 to 28 days after autologous transplant. The nivolumab dose was 3 mg/kg intravenously, delivered on day 1 of weeks 1, 4, 7, 10, and every two weeks through week 26. This was a Phase Ib clinical trial that tested ipilimumab plus nivolumab, given as combined checkpoint inhibition, for consolidation following autologous stem cell transplantation. The library was built by means of the immunoSEQ multiplex PCR assay. Drawn from immuneACCESS, this table holds only the in-frame rearrangements with V and J called that TCRdb kept. Clones are partly lost; checked studies trace under half to an unresolved V gene and leave the rest unexplained. This sample comprises fewer than 95,000 clones, approximately 83% of them detected only once. The ten most abundant clones make up about 2.2% of the sample.

Overall results and qualifications from the work: The authors concluded that, as post-transplant consolidation, combined checkpoint inhibition appeared tolerable. The authors stated that profiles of the T cell receptor repertoire, regulatory T cell phenotype and gut microbiota provided a biologic rationale for studying this approach further.

This material consisted of PBMCs, taken in a trial of ipilimumab plus nivolumab as post-transplant consolidation. Recombination joined TRBV6-1 with TRBJ1-6; no D segment can be confidently identified. This TCR derives from a male donor with diffuse large B-cell lymphoma. The DNA reads TGTGCCAGCGGGAGTGTCCAGCTCGATAATTCACCCCTCCACTTT. Its product reads: CASGSVQLDNSPLHF.